The T cell receptor (beta chain) under discussion was sequenced for a study of cytomegalovirus exposure and HLA in healthy donors. Study at large: Early release data held 85 million or so unique TCRs from HLA-typed donors. Whole-study findings and limits: In all likelihood, a cluster of highly shared sequence variants was a sequencing artifact.

This CDR3 region has 17 residues. V shed 3 bases and J 8 bases; nucleotides not matched to a gene: 16. The germline CDR1 and CDR2 sequences are MNHEY and SMNVEV (reference sequence). Turning to this clone: Its antigen remains unidentified.

Both 60 Vbeta primers and 13 Jbeta primers went into the PCR. Profiling relied on immunoSEQ multiplex PCR, and the TCRdb table lists in-frame clones only, not all of them. The sample yields some 200,000 clones, almost 80% seen once. This clonotype originated in a man younger than 35 in good health and CMV-seronegative. The rearrangement joins TRBV27 to TRBJ2-1; 7 bases are a match to TRBD2. Specimen: PBMCs. The CDR3 bases are TGTGCCAGCAGTTTCCGCCATCTGGTAGCGGGTACGGATGAGCAGTTCTTC. It is translated as CASSFRHLVAGTDEQFF.